This entry concerns a single T cell receptor beta chain. The antigen is undetermined. At one end, the junction sequence differs from germline, possibly due to a read error. With the Oncomine TCR Beta short-read assay, DNA from cultured CD4+ T cells was sequenced. TCRdb re-called the PCR reads with MiXCR, one entry per CDR3 protein. The data show 6,500 to 8,500 distinct CDR3 sequences, with roughly 38% seen just once and 20% held by the top ten. This sample was taken from a study of vaccination and CD4 T cells after COVID-19. CDR3 length: 15 amino acids. CDR1 and CDR2 (germline): SGHTA, FQGNSA. Treatment reported: roughly 10-day PBMC culture with coronavirus spike peptide pools or control peptides (ViraFEST assay). Gathered ahead of the COVID-19 pandemic (2011-2018) were the CD4+ T cells of the unexposed donor.

Sequences were obtained from CD4+ T cells from blood, cultured in vitro. The receptor comes from a human donor in good health. This chain uses TRBV7-2 with TRBJ1-6; D might be TRBD1 (5 bases). CDR3 residues: CASSLSTGHNSALHF. The DNA of the CDR3 is TGTGCCAGCAGCTTATCTACAGGACATAATTCAGCCCTCCACTTT.